What follows describes a single TCR beta chain. The CDR3 loop spans 14 amino acids. CDR1 and CDR2 from the germline V gene are SGHRS and YFSETQ. Trimming removed 4 bases from V and 0 bases from J, with 10 bases in between. This specimen belongs to a study of CD8 T cells in Susac syndrome. Reverse transcription of roughly 0.5 to 1 ug RNA was performed with random hexamers. Each CDR3 protein is one row after TCRdb ran MiXCR on the immunoSEQ multiplex PCR reads. This table has about 120,000 distinct CDR3 sequences, 85% to 95% appearing once. Sequencing was carried out using CD8+ T cells from PBMCs. The genes are TRBV5-1 and TRBJ2-5; D may match TRBD1 or TRBD2 (6 bases each). The origin of this receptor is a human donor in good health. Here the CDR3 reads CASSGGQNQETQYF. CDR3 nucleotides: TGCGCCAGCAGCGGGGGGCAGAACCAAGAGACCCAGTACTTC.